One sample yielded the 20 T cell receptor beta chains listed below, sequenced in a study of blood T cell repertoires in COVID-19. Measured with immunoSEQ multiplex PCR; TCRdb has only the in-frame clones, and not every one. Here the sample spans a few hundred thousand clones, just over 90% being singletons. The specimen was PBMCs or T cells enriched from blood (not recorded which). These TCRs come from a woman aged 40 to 50 who had been exposed to COVID-19.

This chain connects TRBV14 to TRBJ1-1; D possibly corresponds to TRBD1 (6 bases). The CDR3 runs 13 residues. CDR1 and CDR2 (germline): SGHDN, FVKESK. Trimming stripped 3 bases from V and 7 bases from J, with 12 bases between. The CDR3 reads CASSHGGGNEAFF. In DNA form, the CDR3 reads TGTGCCAGCAGCCATGGGGGCGGCAATGAAGCTTTCTTT. Supplemented by reference TRBV14 and TRBJ1-1, the full variable domain reads EAGVTQFPSHSVIEKGQTVTLRCDPISGHDNLYWYRRVMGKEIKFLLHFVKESKQDESGMPNNRFLAERTGGTYSTLKVQPAELEDSGVYFCASSHGGGNEAFFGQGTRLTVV.

This clone has a handful of counts. The rearrangement uses TRBV7-9 and TRBJ2-7; D uncertain. V lost 5 bases, J lost 6 bases, and 14 bases lay in between. This CDR3 has 13 residues. Germline loops: CDR1 SEHNR, CDR2 FQNEAQ (reference sequence). The DNA for the CDR3 is TGTGCCAGCAGCCTCCCCCCCGGCGGCGAGCAGTACTTC. Translation gives CASSLPPGGEQYF.

This clone was seen a few times. V gene TRBV5-1 combines with J gene TRBJ1-2; 8 nucleotides match TRBD1. Germline V gene lookup returns CDR1 SGHRS and CDR2 YFSETQ. V was pared by 4 bases and J by 7 bases, with 3 bases of the junction left unmatched. CDR3 length: 12 residues. The CDR3, as DNA: TGCGCCAGCAGCATTGACAGGGGTGGCTACACCTTC. Encoded protein: CASSIDRGGYTF.

The rearrangement uses TRBV7-9 and TRBJ2-7, with D tentatively TRBD1 (6 bases). The CDR3 runs 14 residues. Trimming cost V 4 bases and J 3 bases, with 13 bases left between them. Germline CDR1 is SEHNR and CDR2 is FQNEAQ (reference sequence). The CDR3: CASSSPGHYYEQYF. The CDR3 DNA reads TGTGCCAGCAGCTCGCCGGGACATTACTACGAGCAGTACTTC.

The gene calls are TRBV30 and TRBJ2-1; 11 bases match TRBD2. CDR1 and CDR2 (germline): GTSNPN, SVGIG (reference sequence). The ends lost 2 bases at V and 9 bases at J; junction bases unmatched: 3. The CDR3 is 13 amino acids. As DNA, the CDR3 is TGTGCCTGGAGTACTAGCGGGGGAGGTGAGCAGTTCTTC. Protein sequence: CAWSTSGGGEQFF. Based on the CDR3 plus reference TRBV30 and TRBJ2-1, the full variable domain is SQTIHQWPATLVQPVGSPLSLECTVEGTSNPNLYWYRQAAGRGLQLLFYSVGIGQISSEVPQNLSASRPQDRQFILSSKKLLLSDSGFYLCAWSTSGGGEQFFGPGTRLTVL.

The chain couples TRBV6-5 to TRBJ1-6; perhaps TRBD1 as D (5 bases). V gave up 4 bases and J gave up 7 bases, with 17 bases separating them. This CDR3 is 16 amino acids long. Germline assignment: CDR1 MNHEY and CDR2 SVGAGI. The CDR3 DNA sequence: TGTGCCAGCAGTTCCCCGAGAAAAGGGGTAAATTCACCCCTCCACTTT. Translating it yields CASSSPRKGVNSPLHF.

For this clone: The sample contains more than one DNA sequence encoding this CDR3. The genes are TRBV24-1 and TRBJ2-1; TRBD1 might be the D (6 bases). Between the trimmed V and J ends, which lost 9 bases and 4 bases, there was a span of 12 bases. The CDR3 contains 13 residues. CDR1 KGHDR and CDR2 SFDVKD come from the germline V gene. The CDR3, as DNA: TGTGCCACCTCTGGGACACCGTACAATGAGCAGTTCTTC. Translating it yields CATSGTPYNEQFF.

The rearrangement joins TRBV5-1 to TRBJ1-4; 11 nucleotides align to TRBD1. CDR1 is SGHRS and CDR2 is YFSETQ in the germline V gene. Trimming removed 3 bases from V and 6 bases from J; junction bases left unmatched: 1. The CDR3 totals 14 residues. As DNA, the CDR3 is TGCGCCAGCAGCTCGGGACAGGGGGATGAAAAACTGTTTTTT. Protein product: CASSSGQGDEKLFF. Variable domain in full (rest from reference TRBV5-1 and TRBJ1-4): KAGVTQTPRYLIKTRGQQVTLSCSPISGHRSVSWYQQTPGQGLQFLFEYFSETQRNKGNFPGRFSGRQFSNSRSEMNVSTLELGDSALYLCASSSGQGDEKLFFGSGTQLSVL.

The rearrangement joins TRBV11-2 to TRBJ2-6, with D unresolved. The germline V and J ends were trimmed by 6 bases and 0 bases, with 9 bases remaining between them. The germline V gene has CDR1 SGHAT and CDR2 FQNNGV. There are 15 residues in the CDR3. The CDR3, as DNA: TGTGCCAGCAGTTATCCTCCCTCTGGGGCCAACGTCCTGACTTTC. This translates into CASSYPPSGANVLTF.

The chain employs TRBV7-8 and TRBJ1-3; 8 positions agree with TRBD1. V lost 1 base and J lost 4; bases outside the gene matches: 0. The CDR3 is 14 amino acids. Germline V gene sequence: CDR1 SGHVS, CDR2 FQNEAQ. CDR3 sequence reads: CASSLGTGGNTIYF. Here the CDR3 DNA reads TGTGCCAGCAGCTTAGGGACAGGGGGAAACACCATATATTTT.

This clone was picked up one time. CDR3 in amino acids: CSASIANHEQYF. Written as DNA, the CDR3 is TGCAGTGCTAGTATAGCAAACCACGAGCAGTACTTC. The chain combines TRBV20-1 with TRBJ2-7; no clear D gene. The CDR3 contains 12 residues. Germline loops: CDR1 DFQATT, CDR2 SNEGSKA (reference sequence). Trimming shortened V by 3 bases and J by 5 bases, and 11 bases separated the two germline ends.

V and J are TRBV19 and TRBJ2-2, with 12 bases identical to TRBD1. The CDR3 sequence is 15 residues long. V lost 6 bases, J lost 4 bases, and 3 bases stayed unmatched. Per germline, CDR1 LNHDA and CDR2 SQIVND (reference sequence). CDR3 residues: CASSRGQGATGELFF. For the CDR3, the DNA is TGTGCCAGTAGCCGGGGACAGGGGGCCACCGGGGAGCTGTTTTTT.

V and J are TRBV7-3 and TRBJ1-2; D might be TRBD1 (6 bases). The germline V gene has CDR1 SGHTA and CDR2 FQGTGA. CDR3 length equals 13 residues. Trimming took off 2 bases at V and 7 bases at J, with 11 bases between the two ends. Written as DNA, the CDR3 is TGTGCCAGCAGCTTAGGGGGGGCTGGTGGCTACACCTTC. Amino acid sequence: CASSLGGAGGYTF.

This chain joins TRBV15 and TRBJ1-2, with 9 bases lining up with TRBD1. Germline V gene sequence: CDR1 LNHNV, CDR2 YYDKDF (reference sequence). This CDR3 is built from 16 residues. The J segment lost 8 bases and the V segment lost 2 bases, leaving 12 bases of the junction unmatched. This CDR3 reads CATSRIKDRGFLGYTF. As DNA, the CDR3 is TGTGCCACCAGCAGAATAAAGGACAGGGGATTCCTAGGCTACACCTTC.

V usage is TRBV7-2 and J usage is TRBJ2-5, with 9 nucleotides matching TRBD2. This CDR3 comprises 14 residues. The V and J ends lost 7 bases and 3 bases, in that order; junction bases with no gene match: 6. CDR1 and CDR2 (germline): SGHTA, FQGNSA. CDR3 sequence reads: CASMLAGREETQYF. In nucleotides, the CDR3 is TGTGCCAGCATGCTAGCGGGACGGGAAGAGACCCAGTACTTC.

A word on this clone: Other DNA sequences from this sample encode an identical CDR3 as well. The chain uses TRBV7-2 and TRBJ2-7, with 10 bases that match TRBD2. The CDR3 covers 14 residues. Per germline, CDR1 SGHTA and CDR2 FQGNSA. Trimming took 4 bases from V and 3 from J; bases not matched to a gene: 3. Here the CDR3 reads CASSSGTSVYEQYF. The CDR3 bases are TGTGCCAGCAGCTCCGGGACTAGCGTCTACGAGCAGTACTTC.

The chain carries TRBV7-6 and TRBJ2-3; a possible D gene is TRBD2 (5 bases). Germline V gives CDR1 SGHVS, CDR2 FNYEAQ. V shed 1 base and J shed 2 bases, with 10 bases lying between them. This CDR3 has 15 residues. This chain's CDR3 is CASSLGPGITDTQYF. The CDR3 DNA reads TGTGCCAGCAGCTTAGGTCCGGGGATCACAGATACGCAGTATTTT.

The V call is TRBV30, the J call TRBJ1-4, with D possibly TRBD1 on 6 matching bases. Per the germline V gene, CDR1 is GTSNPN and CDR2 is SVGIG (reference sequence). This CDR3 comprises 14 residues. V lost 1 base, J lost 5 bases, and 11 bases lay in between. CDR3 nucleotide sequence: TGTGCCTGGAGTGGGTGGCAGGGGAATGAAAAACTGTTTTTT. The encoded protein is CAWSGWQGNEKLFF.

This clone occurred once. The chain employs TRBV12-3 or TRBV12-4 and TRBJ1-2; D possibly corresponds to TRBD1 (5 bases). With 5 bases removed from V and 7 bases from J, the gap between germline ends came to 14 bases. The CDR3 totals 13 residues. CDR3 nucleotide sequence: TGTGCCAGCAGTCCGCGACAGTCGTCTGGCTACACCTTC. Protein product: CASSPRQSSGYTF.

The chain is built from TRBV6-4 and TRBJ2-1, with TRBD2 identical over 8 bases. The CDR3 length is 15 residues. Germline CDR1 MRHNA, CDR2 SNTAGT. V lost 6 bases and J lost 3; bases outside the gene matches: 7. DNA of the CDR3: TGTGCCAGCAGCAGAGCGGGAGAGGGCTACAATGAGCAGTTCTTC. Translated, it gives CASSRAGEGYNEQFF.